The T cell receptor beta chain described here comes from a study of human CD4 T cells and Enterobacteriaceae (TCRdb year 2020). Notes on the research overall: E. coli, K. pneumoniae, E. aerogenes, S. flexneri, S. sonnei, S. typhimurium and S. aureus served as the stimulating bacteria and were heat-inactivated after culture. What the study reported, not specific to this receptor: Enterobacteriaceae-reactive repertoires were polyclonal but contained fewer clonotypes than S. aureus- or M. tuberculosis-reactive repertoires, and they co-clustered together. Clonotypes shared among Enterobacteriaceae cultures accounted for about 26-55% of unique rearrangements but about 66-95% of templates, while sharing with control bacteria was rare.

After roughly 6-7 days, proliferating activated T cells were FACS-sorted as CFSE-low CD25+ ICOS+ cells. Sorted memory CD4+ T cells were CFSE-labeled and cultured at a 2:1 ratio with irradiated autologous monocytes pulsed with antigen. On a FACSAria III, memory CD4+ T cells were FACS-sorted to over 95% purity, defined as all CD4+ cells except CD45RA+CCR7+CD95- naive cells. Healthy donor blood was obtained from blood donation centers in Switzerland. Total CD4+ T cells and monocytes were enriched by positive selection with CD4 and CD14 magnetic microbeads. CD8+, CD14+, CD16+, CD56+, CD19+ and CD25-bright cells were excluded prior to sorting. Heat inactivation of the bacteria was done at 60 degrees C for 2 to 3 hours, with the bacteria added at two particles per monocyte, while M. tuberculosis lysate was used at around 3.2 ug/ml. TCR Vbeta genes were sequenced from CFSE-low memory CD4+ T cells that proliferated after primary stimulation with Enterobacteriaceae or control bacteria. Across two independent experiments, two to four different donors were used to analyze each bacteria-reactive repertoire. Peripheral blood mononuclear cells were isolated from donor blood using Ficoll-Paque Plus.

To note about this clone: Base qualities are not recorded, but no much larger clone differs from it by a single base.

CFSE-low antigen-reactive cultures were sequenced at survey level, with detection sensitivity of one cell in 40,000. The QIAamp DNA Micro Kit was used to extract genomic DNA from cell pellets, and spectrophotometry was used to check the quantity and purity of the genomic DNA. TCR Vbeta CDR3 regions were amplified with the immunoSEQ multiplex PCR assay. The Illumina HiSeq platform was used to sequence the amplicons. Retrieved sequences were 87 nucleotides long and contained the CDR3 region. For the original study's pipeline: A unique productive TCR Vbeta nucleotide sequence was defined as a clonotype and was quantified by productive template frequency from ImmunoSEQ Analyzer V3.0. Expanded clonotypes were defined by a threshold at the top 5th percentile of each frequency-ranked repertoire. Repertoire overlap was calculated as Chao-Jaccard with the R package fossil and was visualized by nonmetric multidimensional scaling with the R package MASS. TCRdb obtained this table from immuneACCESS and retained in-frame rearrangements with V and J assigned. These tables miss some clones; where compared with another copy, unresolved V genes account for less than half of the shortfall, and the remainder is unexplained. V and J calls and clone size are given by that table; D and trimming were obtained from the DNA. Counted in this sample were around 600 clones; 30% to 40% of them appeared once. Of the sample, approximately 31% falls within the top ten clones.

From the germline V gene, CDR1 is LGHNT and CDR2 is FRNRAP. Trimming takes 1 base from V and 5 bases from J, and the germline ends sit 8 bases apart. The cysteine opens and the phenylalanine closes a CDR3 of 14 amino acids. Kept here is only the CDR3 DNA, which spans 42 bases and is read in frame from base 1. The TCR was taken from a human donor in good health. The rearranged segments are TRBV12-5 and TRBJ1-4; too little of a D gene remains to name it. The specimen was bacteria-reactive CD4+ T cells grown in culture. The cell subset or site label on this specimen signifies: CFSE-low proliferating memory CD4 T cells sorted after in vitro stimulation with a heat-inactivated bacterium or M. tuberculosis lysate. The CDR3 sequence is CASGLGTENEKLFF. The bases are TGTGCTAGTGGTTTGGGAACAGAAAATGAAAAACTGTTTTTT.